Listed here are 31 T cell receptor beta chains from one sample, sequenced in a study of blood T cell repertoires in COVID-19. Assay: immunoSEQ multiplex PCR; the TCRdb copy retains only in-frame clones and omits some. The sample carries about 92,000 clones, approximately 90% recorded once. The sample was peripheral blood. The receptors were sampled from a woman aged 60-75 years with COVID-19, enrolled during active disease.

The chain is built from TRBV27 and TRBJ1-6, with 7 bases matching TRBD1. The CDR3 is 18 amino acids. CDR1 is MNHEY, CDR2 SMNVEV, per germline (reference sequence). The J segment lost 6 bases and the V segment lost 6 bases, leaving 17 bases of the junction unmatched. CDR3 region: CASSPNRGTVLTNSPLHF. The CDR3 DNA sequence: TGTGCCAGCAGCCCGAACCGAGGGACAGTCCTCACTAATTCACCCCTCCACTTT.

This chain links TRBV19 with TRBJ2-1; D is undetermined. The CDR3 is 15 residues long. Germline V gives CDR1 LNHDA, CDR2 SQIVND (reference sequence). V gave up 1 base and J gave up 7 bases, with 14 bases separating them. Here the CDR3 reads CASSIGLNGRNEQFF. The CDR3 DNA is TGTGCCAGTAGTATAGGACTGAATGGAAGGAATGAGCAGTTCTTC.

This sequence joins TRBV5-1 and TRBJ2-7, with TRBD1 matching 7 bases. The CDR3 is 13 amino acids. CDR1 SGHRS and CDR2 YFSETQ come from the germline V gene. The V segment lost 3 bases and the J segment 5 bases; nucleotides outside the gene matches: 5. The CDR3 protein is CASSSATGNEQYF. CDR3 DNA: TGCGCCAGCAGCTCCGCGACAGGGAACGAGCAGTACTTC. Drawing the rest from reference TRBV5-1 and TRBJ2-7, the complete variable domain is KAGVTQTPRYLIKTRGQQVTLSCSPISGHRSVSWYQQTPGQGLQFLFEYFSETQRNKGNFPGRFSGRQFSNSRSEMNVSTLELGDSALYLCASSSATGNEQYFGPGTRLTVT.

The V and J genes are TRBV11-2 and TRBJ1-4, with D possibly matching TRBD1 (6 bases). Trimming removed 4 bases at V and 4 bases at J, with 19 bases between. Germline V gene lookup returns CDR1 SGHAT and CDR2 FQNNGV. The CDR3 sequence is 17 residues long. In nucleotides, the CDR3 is TGTGCCAGCAGCTCGTACCTCCGGGGGGCGCTTAATGAAAAACTGTTTTTT. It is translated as CASSSYLRGALNEKLFF.

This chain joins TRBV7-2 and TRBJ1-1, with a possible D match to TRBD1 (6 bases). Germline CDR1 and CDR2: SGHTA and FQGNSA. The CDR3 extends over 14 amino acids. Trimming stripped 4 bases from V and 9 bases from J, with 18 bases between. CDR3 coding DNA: TGTGCCAGCAGCTCCTCCATGGACAGCTACCAAGCTTTCTTT. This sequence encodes CASSSSMDSYQAFF.

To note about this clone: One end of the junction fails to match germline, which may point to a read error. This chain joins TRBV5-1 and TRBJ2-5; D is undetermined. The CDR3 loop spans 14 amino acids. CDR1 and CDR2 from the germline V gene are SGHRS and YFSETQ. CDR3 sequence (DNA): TGCGCCAGCAGCTTGTCTGATCCAAGAGAGGCCCAGTACTTC. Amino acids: CASSLSDPREAQYF.

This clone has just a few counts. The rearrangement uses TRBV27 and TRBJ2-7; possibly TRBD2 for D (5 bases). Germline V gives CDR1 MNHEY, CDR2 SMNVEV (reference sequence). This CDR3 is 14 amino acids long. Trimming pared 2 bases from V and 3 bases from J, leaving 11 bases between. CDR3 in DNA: TGTGCCAGCAGTTTAGTAGCGAGAGGCTACGAGCAGTACTTC. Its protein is CASSLVARGYEQYF.

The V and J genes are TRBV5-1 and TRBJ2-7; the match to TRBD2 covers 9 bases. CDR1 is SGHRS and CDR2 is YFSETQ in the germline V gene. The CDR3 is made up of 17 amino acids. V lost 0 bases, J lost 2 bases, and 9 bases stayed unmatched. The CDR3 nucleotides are TGCGCCAGCAGCTTGGGATTGACTCGCGGGGGGGCCTACGAGCAGTACTTC. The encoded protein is CASSLGLTRGGAYEQYF.

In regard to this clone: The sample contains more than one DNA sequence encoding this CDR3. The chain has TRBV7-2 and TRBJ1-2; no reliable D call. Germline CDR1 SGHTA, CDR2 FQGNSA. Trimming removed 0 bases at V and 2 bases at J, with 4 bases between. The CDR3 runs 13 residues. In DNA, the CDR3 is TGTGCCAGCAGCTTAGCCCAGAACTATGGCTACACCTTC. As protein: CASSLAQNYGYTF.

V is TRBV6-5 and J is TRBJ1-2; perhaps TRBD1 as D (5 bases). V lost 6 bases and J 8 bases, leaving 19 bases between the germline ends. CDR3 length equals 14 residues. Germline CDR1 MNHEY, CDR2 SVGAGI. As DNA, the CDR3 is TGTGCCAGCAGAACTCCCGACAGATACAACGGCTACACCTTC. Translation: CASRTPDRYNGYTF.

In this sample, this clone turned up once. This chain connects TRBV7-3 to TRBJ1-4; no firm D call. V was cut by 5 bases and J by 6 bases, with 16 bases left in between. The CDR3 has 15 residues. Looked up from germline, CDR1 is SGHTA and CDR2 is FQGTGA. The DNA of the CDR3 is TGTGCCAGCAGCCCAAGTCGGCCAGGATATGAAAAACTGTTTTTT. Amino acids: CASSPSRPGYEKLFF.

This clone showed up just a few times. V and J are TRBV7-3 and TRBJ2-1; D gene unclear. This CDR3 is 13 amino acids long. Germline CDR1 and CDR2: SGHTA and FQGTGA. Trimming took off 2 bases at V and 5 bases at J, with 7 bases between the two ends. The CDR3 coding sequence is TGTGCCAGCAGCTTACAGCGAGACAATGAGCAGTTCTTC. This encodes CASSLQRDNEQFF.

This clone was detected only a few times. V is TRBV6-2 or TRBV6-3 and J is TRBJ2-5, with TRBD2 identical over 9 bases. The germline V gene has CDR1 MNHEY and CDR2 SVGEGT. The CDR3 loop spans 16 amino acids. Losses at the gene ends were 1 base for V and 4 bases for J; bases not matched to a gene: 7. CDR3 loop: CASSYWGLAAGETQYF. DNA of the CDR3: TGTGCCAGCAGTTACTGGGGACTAGCCGCGGGAGAGACCCAGTACTTC.

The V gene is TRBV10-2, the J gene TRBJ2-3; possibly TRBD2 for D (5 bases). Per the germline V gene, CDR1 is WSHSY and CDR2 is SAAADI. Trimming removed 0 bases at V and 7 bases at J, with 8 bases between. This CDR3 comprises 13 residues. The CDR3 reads CASSESPGNTQYF. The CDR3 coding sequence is TGCGCCAGCAGTGAGTCACCGGGGAATACGCAGTATTTT.

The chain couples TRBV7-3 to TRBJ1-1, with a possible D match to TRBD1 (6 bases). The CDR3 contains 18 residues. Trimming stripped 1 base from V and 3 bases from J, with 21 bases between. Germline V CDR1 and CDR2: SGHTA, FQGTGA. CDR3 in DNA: TGTGCCAGCAGCTTAATGTACATGGCAGGGGCCAGGGACACTGAAGCTTTCTTT. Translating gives CASSLMYMAGARDTEAFF.

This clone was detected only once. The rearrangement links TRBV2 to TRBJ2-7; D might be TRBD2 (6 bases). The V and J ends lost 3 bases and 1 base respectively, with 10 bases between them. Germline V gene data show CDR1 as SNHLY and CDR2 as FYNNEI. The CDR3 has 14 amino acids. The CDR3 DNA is TGTGCCAGCAGTGAGGGACTGAGATCCTACGAGCAGTACTTC. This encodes CASSEGLRSYEQYF. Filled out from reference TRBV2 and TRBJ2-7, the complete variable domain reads EPEVTQTPSHQVTQMGQEVILRCVPISNHLYFYWYRQILGQKVEFLVSFYNNEISEKSEIFDDQFSVERPDGSNFTLKIRSTKLEDSAMYFCASSEGLRSYEQYFGPGTRLTVT.

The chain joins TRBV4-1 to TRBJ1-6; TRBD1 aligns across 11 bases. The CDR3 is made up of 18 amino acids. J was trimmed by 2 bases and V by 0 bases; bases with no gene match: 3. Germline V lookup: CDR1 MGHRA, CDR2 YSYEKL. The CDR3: CASSQEDRGQTYNSPLHF. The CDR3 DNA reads TGCGCCAGCAGCCAAGAGGACAGGGGGCAGACCTATAATTCACCCCTCCACTTT.

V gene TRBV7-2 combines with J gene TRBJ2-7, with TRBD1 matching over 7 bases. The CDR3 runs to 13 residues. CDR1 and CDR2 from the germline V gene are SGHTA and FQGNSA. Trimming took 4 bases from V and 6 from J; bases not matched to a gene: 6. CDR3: CASSSITGVEQYF. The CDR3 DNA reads TGTGCCAGCAGCTCGATCACAGGGGTCGAGCAGTACTTC.

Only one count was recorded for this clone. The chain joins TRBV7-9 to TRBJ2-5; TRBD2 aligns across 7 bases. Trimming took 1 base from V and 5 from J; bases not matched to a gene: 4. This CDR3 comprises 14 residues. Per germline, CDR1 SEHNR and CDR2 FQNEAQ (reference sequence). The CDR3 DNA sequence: TGTGCCAGCAGCTTAGGGGCGGGGGACGAGACCCAGTACTTC. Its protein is CASSLGAGDETQYF. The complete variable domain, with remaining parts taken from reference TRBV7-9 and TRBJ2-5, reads DTGVSQNPRHKITKRGQNVTFRCDPISEHNRLYWYRQTLGQGPEFLTYFQNEAQLEKSRLLSDRFSAERPKGSFSTLEIQRTEQGDSAMYLCASSLGAGDETQYFGPGTRLLVL.

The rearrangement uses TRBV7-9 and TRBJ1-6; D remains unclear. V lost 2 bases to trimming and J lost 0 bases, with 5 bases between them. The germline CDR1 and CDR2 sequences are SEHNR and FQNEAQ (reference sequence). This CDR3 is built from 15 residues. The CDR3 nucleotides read TGTGCCAGCAGCTTATCGGGCTCCTATAATTCACCCCTCCACTTT. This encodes CASSLSGSYNSPLHF.

The CDR3 loop is CASSPGHIAKNIQYF. CDR3 bases: TGTGCCAGCAGCCCGGGTCACATAGCCAAAAACATTCAGTACTTC. The chain carries TRBV5-5 and TRBJ2-4; D uncertain. This CDR3 is built from 15 residues. V dropped 4 bases and J dropped 0 bases, with 11 bases sitting between them. CDR1 and CDR2 from the germline V gene are SGHKS and YYEKEE (reference sequence).

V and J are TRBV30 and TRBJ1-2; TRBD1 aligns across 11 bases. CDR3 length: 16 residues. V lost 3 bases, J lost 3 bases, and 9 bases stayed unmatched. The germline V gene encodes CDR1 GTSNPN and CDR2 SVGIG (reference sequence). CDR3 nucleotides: TGTGCCTGGAGGGATCTCCGGGACAGGGGGGACTATGGCTACACCTTC. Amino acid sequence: CAWRDLRDRGDYGYTF.

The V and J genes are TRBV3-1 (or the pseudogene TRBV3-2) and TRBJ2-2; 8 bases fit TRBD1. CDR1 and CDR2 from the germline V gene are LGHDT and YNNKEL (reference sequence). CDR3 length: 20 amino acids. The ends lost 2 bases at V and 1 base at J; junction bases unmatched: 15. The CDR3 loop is CASSQSPPGQEIMNTGELFF. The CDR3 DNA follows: TGTGCCAGCAGCCAATCGCCCCCGGGACAGGAAATCATGAACACCGGGGAGCTGTTTTTT.

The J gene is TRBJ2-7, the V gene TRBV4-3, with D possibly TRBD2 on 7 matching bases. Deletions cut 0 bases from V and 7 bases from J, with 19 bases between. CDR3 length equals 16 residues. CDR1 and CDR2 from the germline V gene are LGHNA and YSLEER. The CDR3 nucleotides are TGCGCCAGCAGCCAAGATAGTCGGGGGGCGGTTTTGGAGCAGTACTTC. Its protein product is CASSQDSRGAVLEQYF.

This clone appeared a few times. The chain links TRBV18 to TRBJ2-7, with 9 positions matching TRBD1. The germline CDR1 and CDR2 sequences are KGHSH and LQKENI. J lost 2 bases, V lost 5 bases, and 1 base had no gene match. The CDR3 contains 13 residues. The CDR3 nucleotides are TGTGCCAGCTCAAGGACAGGGGCCTACGAGCAGTACTTC. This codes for CASSRTGAYEQYF.

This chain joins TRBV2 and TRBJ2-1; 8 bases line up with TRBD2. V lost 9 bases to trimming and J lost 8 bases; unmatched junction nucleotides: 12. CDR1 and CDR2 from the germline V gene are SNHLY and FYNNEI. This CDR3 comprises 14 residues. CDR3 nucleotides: TGTGCCAGAGGGGAGCGGGGGCCGCGAGATGAGCAGTTCTTC. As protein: CARGERGPRDEQFF.

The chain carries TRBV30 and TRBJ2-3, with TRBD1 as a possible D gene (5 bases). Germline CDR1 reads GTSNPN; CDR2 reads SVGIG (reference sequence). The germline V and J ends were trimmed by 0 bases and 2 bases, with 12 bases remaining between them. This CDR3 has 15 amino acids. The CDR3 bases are TGTGCCTGGAGTGTACCTCGCAGGGACACAGATACGCAGTATTTT. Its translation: CAWSVPRRDTDTQYF.

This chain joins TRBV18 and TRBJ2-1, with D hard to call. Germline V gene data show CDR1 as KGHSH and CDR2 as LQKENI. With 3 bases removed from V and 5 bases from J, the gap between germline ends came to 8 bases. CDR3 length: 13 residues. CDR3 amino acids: CASSPDLDNEQFF. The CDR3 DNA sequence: TGTGCCAGCTCACCCGACCTAGACAATGAGCAGTTCTTC.

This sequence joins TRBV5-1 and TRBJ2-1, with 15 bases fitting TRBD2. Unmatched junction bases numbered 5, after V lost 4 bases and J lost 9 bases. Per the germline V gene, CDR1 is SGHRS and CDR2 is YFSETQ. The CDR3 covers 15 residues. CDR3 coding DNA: TGCGCCAGCAGCAAAGGGACTAGCGGGGGGCTTGAGCAGTTCTTC. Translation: CASSKGTSGGLEQFF.

The CDR3 sequence is CASSYSPGQGIYGYTF. The DNA of the CDR3 is TGTGCCAGCAGTTACTCGCCGGGACAGGGGATCTATGGCTACACCTTC. The rearrangement joins TRBV6-2 or TRBV6-3 to TRBJ1-2; 10 positions agree with TRBD1. The trim removed 0 bases at V and 4 bases at J, leaving 5 bases unmatched. This CDR3 spans 16 amino acids. The V gene's germline CDR1 is MNHEY and CDR2 SVGEGT.

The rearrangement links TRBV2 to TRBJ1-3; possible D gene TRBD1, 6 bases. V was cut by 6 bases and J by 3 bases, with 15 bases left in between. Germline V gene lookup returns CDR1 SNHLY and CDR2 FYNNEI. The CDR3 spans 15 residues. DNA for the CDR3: TGTGCCAGCAGGCGCAGGGGCTTCTATGGAAACACCATATATTTT. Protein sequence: CASRRRGFYGNTIYF.